This record covers a single TCR beta chain. Its specificity is unknown. This record comes from a study of cytomegalovirus exposure and HLA in healthy donors. Whole-study findings and limits: A later analysis showed that HLA-associated TCR beta chains had undergone more clonal expansion than equally common others. Prior analysis indicated that the majority of TCR beta V segments exhibited productivity approximately 87% or approximately 30% of the time. The study labeled 150 to 200 TCR beta chains cytomegalovirus-associated. From TCR beta sequences, most subjects' HLA-A and HLA-B alleles were reportedly predicted accurately.

It was with 60 Vbeta and 13 Jbeta primers that the PCR ran. TCRdb's copy holds only in-frame clones and misses some; the assay was immunoSEQ multiplex PCR. Counted here are about 220,000 clones, around four fifths occurring once; the ten biggest clones make up roughly 0.75%. The clonotype comes from a boy aged 2 to 10 in good health and CMV-seronegative. The sequenced sample consisted of PBMCs.

The CDR3 coding sequence is TGCAGCGTAACAGGGACTGGAAACACCATATATTTT. Translation gives CSVTGTGNTIYF. This sequence joins TRBV29-1 and TRBJ1-3; D might be TRBD1 (6 bases). Trimming cost V 6 bases and J 2 bases, with 8 bases left between them. Germline loops: CDR1 SQVTM, CDR2 ANQGSEA. The CDR3 totals 12 residues.